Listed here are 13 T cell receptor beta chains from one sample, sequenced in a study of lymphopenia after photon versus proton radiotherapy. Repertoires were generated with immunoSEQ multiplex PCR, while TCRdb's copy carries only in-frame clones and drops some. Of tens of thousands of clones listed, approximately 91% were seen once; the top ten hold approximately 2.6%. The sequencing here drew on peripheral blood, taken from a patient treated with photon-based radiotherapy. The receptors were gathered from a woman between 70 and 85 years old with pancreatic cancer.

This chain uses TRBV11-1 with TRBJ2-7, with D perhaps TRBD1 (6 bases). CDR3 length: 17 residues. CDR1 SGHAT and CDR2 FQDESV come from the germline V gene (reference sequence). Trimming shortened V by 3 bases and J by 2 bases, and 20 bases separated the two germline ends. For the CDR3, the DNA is TGTGCCAGCAGCTTCATGAAACCGGGACACTTACCCTACGAGCAGTACTTC. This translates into CASSFMKPGHLPYEQYF.

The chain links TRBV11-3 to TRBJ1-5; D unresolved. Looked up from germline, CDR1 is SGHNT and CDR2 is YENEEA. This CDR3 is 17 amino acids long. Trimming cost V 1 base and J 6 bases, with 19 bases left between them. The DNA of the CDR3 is TGTGCCAGCAGCTTAGGGTCCCGAGAGGTGGGTATTCAGCCCCAGCATTTT. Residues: CASSLGSREVGIQPQHF.

The CDR3 DNA reads TGTGCCAGCAGCCTGGGGACCGAGGCCATGGAGCAGTACTTC. Translated: CASSLGTEAMEQYF. The genes are TRBV7-2 and TRBJ2-7; either TRBD1 or TRBD2 may fit D (5 bases each). The germline V and J ends were trimmed by 5 bases and 7 bases, with 18 bases remaining between them. The germline V gene has CDR1 SGHTA and CDR2 FQGNSA. This CDR3 spans 14 amino acids. Complete variable domain (other parts from reference TRBV7-2 and TRBJ2-7): GAGVSQSPSNKVTEKGKDVELRCDPISGHTALYWYRQSLGQGLEFLIYFQGNSAPDKSGLPSDRFSAERTGGSVSTLTIQRTQQEDSAVYLCASSLGTEAMEQYFGPGTRLTVT.

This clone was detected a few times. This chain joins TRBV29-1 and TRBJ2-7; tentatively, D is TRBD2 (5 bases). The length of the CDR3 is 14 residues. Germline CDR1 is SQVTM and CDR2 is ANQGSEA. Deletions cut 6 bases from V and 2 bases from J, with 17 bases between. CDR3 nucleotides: TGCAGCGTGGAGGCTCCCCAGGCCCCCTACGAGCAGTACTTC. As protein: CSVEAPQAPYEQYF.

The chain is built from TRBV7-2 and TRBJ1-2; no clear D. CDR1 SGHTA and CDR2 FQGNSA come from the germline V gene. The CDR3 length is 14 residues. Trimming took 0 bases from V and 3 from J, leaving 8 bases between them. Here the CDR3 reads CASSLAVGDYGYTF. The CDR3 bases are TGTGCCAGCAGCTTAGCGGTGGGAGACTATGGCTACACCTTC. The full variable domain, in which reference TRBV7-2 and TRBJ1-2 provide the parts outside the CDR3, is GAGVSQSPSNKVTEKGKDVELRCDPISGHTALYWYRQSLGQGLEFLIYFQGNSAPDKSGLPSDRFSAERTGGSVSTLTIQRTQQEDSAVYLCASSLAVGDYGYTFGSGTRLTVV.

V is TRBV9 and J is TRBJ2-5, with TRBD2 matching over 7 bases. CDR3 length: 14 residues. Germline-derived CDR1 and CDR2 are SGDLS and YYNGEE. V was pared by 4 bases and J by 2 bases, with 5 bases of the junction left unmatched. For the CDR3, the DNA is TGTGCCAGCAGCACCTGGGGAGGGCAAGAGACCCAGTACTTC. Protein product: CASSTWGGQETQYF.

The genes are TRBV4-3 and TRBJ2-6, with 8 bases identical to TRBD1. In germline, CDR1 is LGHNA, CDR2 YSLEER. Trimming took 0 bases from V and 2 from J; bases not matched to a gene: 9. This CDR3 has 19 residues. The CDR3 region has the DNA TGCGCCAGCAGCCAAGATCGGTGGACAGGGTCCGCTGGGGCCAACGTCCTGACTTTC. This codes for CASSQDRWTGSAGANVLTF.

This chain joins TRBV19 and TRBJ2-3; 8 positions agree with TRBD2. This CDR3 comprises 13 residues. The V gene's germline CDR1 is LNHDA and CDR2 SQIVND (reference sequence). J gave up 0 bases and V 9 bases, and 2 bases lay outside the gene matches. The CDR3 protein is CASASGSTDTQYF. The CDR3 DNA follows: TGTGCCAGCGCTAGCGGGAGCACAGATACGCAGTATTTT. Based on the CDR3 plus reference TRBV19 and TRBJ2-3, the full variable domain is DGGITQSPKYLFRKEGQNVTLSCEQNLNHDAMYWYRQDPGQGLRLIYYSQIVNDFQKGDIAEGYSVSREKKESFPLTVTSAQKNPTAFYLCASASGSTDTQYFGPGTRLTVL.

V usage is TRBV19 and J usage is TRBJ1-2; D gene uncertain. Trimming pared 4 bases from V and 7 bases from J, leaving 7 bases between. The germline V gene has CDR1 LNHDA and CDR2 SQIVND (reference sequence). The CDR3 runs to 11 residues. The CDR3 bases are TGTGCCAGTAGTAAGGTCTTTGGCTACACCTTC. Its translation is CASSKVFGYTF.

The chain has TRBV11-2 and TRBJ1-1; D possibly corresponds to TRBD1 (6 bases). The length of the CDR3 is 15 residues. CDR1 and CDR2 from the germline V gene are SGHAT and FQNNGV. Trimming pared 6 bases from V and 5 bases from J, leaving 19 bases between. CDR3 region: CASRTVGARGTEAFF. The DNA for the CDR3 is TGTGCCAGCAGAACCGTGGGGGCGCGGGGGACTGAAGCTTTCTTT.

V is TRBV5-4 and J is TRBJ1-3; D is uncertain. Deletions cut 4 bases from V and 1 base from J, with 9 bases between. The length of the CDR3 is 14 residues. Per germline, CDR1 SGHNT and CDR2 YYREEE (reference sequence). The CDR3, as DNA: TGTGCCAGCAGCCTCGCTGATTCTGGAAACACCATATATTTT. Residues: CASSLADSGNTIYF.

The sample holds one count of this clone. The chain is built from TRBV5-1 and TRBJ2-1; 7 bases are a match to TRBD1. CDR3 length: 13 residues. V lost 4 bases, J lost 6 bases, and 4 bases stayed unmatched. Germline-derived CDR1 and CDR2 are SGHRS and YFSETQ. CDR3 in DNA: TGCGCCAGCAGCCTGGCAGGGGGCAATGAGCAGTTCTTC. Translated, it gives CASSLAGGNEQFF.

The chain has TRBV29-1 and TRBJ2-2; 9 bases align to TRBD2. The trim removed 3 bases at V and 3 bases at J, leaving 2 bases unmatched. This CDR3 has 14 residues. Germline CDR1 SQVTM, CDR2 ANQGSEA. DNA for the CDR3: TGCAGCGTTGATAGCGGGAGTGACACCGGGGAGCTGTTTTTT. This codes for CSVDSGSDTGELFF.